This T cell receptor (beta chain) stems from a study of long-term antiretroviral therapy in people with HIV. About the research overall: The earliest samples predate the 2015 immediate-ART recommendation by about a decade.

Study-wide results and limits: Missing from the dataset were any data on ART adherence, viral resistance or therapy changes.

Researchers ran immunoSEQ v3.0 at survey level. Per-sample targets for sequencing were roughly 35,000-55,000 T-cell genomes. This table comes from immunoSEQ multiplex PCR, and its TCRdb copy is limited to in-frame clones, with some not included. The sample has 20,000 to 30,000 clones; about nine tenths are singletons. This clone was recorded once. The antigen remains unidentified. This clonotype was obtained from a man aged 50-59 years with HIV. The starting material was unsorted PBMCs, obtained 1.8 years before starting antiretroviral therapy.

CDR3 nucleotides: TGTGCCAGCAGCTTGGAGGGATATGGAAACACCATATATTTT. Encoded protein: CASSLEGYGNTIYF. The chain carries TRBV5-4 and TRBJ1-3; D unresolved. Germline values: CDR1 SGHNT, CDR2 YYREEE (reference sequence). The CDR3 sequence is 14 residues long. V lost 0 bases and J 3 bases, leaving 7 bases between the germline ends. The entire variable domain, with the rest obtained from reference TRBV5-4 and TRBJ1-3, is as follows: ETGVTQSPTHLIKTRGQQVTLRCSSQSGHNTVSWYQQALGQGPQFIFQYYREEENGRGNFPPRFSGLQFPNYSSELNVNALELDDSALYLCASSLEGYGNTIYFGEGSWLTVV.